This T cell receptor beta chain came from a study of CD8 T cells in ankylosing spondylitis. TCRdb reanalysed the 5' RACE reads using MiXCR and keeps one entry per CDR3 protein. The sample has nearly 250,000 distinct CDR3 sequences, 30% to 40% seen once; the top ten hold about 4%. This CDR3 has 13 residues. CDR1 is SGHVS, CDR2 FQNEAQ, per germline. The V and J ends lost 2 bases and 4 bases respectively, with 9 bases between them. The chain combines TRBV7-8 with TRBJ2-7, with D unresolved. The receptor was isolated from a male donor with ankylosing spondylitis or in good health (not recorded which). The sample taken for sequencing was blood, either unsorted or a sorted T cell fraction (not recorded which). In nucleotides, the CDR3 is TGTGCCAGCAGCTTAAGGGCTGAGTACGAGCAGTACTTC. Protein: CASSLRAEYEQYF. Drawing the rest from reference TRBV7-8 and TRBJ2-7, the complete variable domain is GAGVSQSPRYKVAKRGQDVALRCDPISGHVSLFWYQQALGQGPEFLTYFQNEAQLDKSGLPSDRFFAERPEGSVSTLKIQRTQQEDSAVYLCASSLRAEYEQYFGPGTRLTVT.